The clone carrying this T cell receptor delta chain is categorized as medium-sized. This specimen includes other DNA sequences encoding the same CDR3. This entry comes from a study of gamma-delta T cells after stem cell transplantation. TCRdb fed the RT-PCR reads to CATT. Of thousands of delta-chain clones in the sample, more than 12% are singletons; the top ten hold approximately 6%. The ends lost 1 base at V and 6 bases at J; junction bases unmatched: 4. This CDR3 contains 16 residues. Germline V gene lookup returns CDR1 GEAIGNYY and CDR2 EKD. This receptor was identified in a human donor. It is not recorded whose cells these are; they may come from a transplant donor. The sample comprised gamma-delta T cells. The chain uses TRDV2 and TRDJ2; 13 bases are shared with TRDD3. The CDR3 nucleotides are TGTGCCTGTGACACACTGGGGGATACGGGGGCAGCACAACTCTTCTTT. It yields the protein CACDTLGDTGAAQLFF.